Listed below are T cell receptor beta chains from one sample, sequenced in a study of cytomegalovirus exposure and HLA in healthy donors. The assay was immunoSEQ multiplex PCR, and TCRdb's table has in-frame clones only and misses some. This repertoire shows roughly 100,000 clones, 78% found once; its top ten account for under 2%. The sample consisted of PBMCs. The receptors originated from a woman in her forties in good health and CMV-seronegative. Each CDR3 is given with its conserved first and last residue. The D gene is left open where the match is weak. Clone size is shown for a subset of rows, as once, few, many or a class of expanded clone.

d_gene,j_gene,abundance,v_gene,CDR3aa,CDR3nt
TRBD2,TRBJ2-3,-,TRBV9,CASSAGRALTDTQYF,TGTGCCAGCAGCGCAGGGAGGGCTCTCACAGATACGCAGTATTTT
-,TRBJ2-7,-,TRBV14,CASSQDTVRNEQYF,TGTGCCAGCAGCCAAGATACTGTGAGAAACGAGCAGTACTTC
TRBD2,TRBJ2-7,-,TRBV5-1,CASSRVRGVEHEQYF,TGCGCCAGCAGTCGCGTTCGGGGGGTGGAACACGAGCAGTACTTC
-,TRBJ2-7,-,TRBV4-3,CASSQGLVGSYEQYF,TGCGCCAGCAGCCAAGGACTAGTCGGCTCCTACGAGCAGTACTTC
TRBD2,TRBJ2-5,once,TRBV7-6,CASSLISGRRGFQETQYF,TGTGCCAGCAGCTTAATAAGCGGGAGGAGGGGTTTCCAAGAGACCCAGTACTTC
-,TRBJ2-5,-,TRBV27,CASRSGIYKPETQYF,TGTGCCAGTAGGTCGGGTATCTATAAACCAGAGACCCAGTACTTC
TRBD2,TRBJ2-2,few,TRBV7-9,CSSSLAGTRVTGELFF,TGTTCCAGCAGCTTAGCGGGGACTAGGGTCACCGGGGAGCTGTTTTTT
TRBD1,TRBJ1-1,-,TRBV7-2,CASSSGQHTEAFF,TGTGCCAGCAGCTCGGGACAGCACACTGAAGCTTTCTTT
-,TRBJ2-7,-,TRBV7-2,CASTRGREQYF,TGTGCCAGCACCCGAGGCCGCGAGCAGTACTTC
-,TRBJ2-5,-,TRBV6-9,CASSYCIPLRRQETQYF,TGTGCCAGCAGTTATTGCATCCCCCTCCGGCGGCAAGAGACCCAGTACTTC
-,TRBJ1-5,-,TRBV2,CASSEPDFSNQPQHF,TGTGCCAGCAGTGAACCGGACTTTAGCAATCAGCCCCAGCATTTT
-,TRBJ2-4,-,TRBV10-3,CAISESADIQYF,TGTGCCATCAGTGAGTCGGCAGACATTCAGTACTTC
-,TRBJ1-5,-,TRBV16,CASSQGTADNQPQHF,TGTGCCAGCAGCCAAGGAACAGCAGACAATCAGCCCCAGCATTTT
TRBD2,TRBJ2-7,-,TRBV27,CASSLGLAGIYEQYF,TGTGCCAGCAGTTTAGGCCTAGCGGGGATTTACGAGCAGTACTTC
TRBD2,TRBJ2-1,-,TRBV5-8,CASSLVLAGGIHEQFF,TGTGCCAGCAGCTTGGTCCTAGCGGGAGGGATCCATGAGCAGTTCTTC
TRBD1,TRBJ1-1,-,TRBV14,CASSIQGALGTEAFF,TGTGCCAGCAGCATACAGGGGGCGCTGGGCACTGAAGCTTTCTTT
-,TRBJ1-1,-,TRBV11-3,CASSLGATTEAFF,TGTGCCAGCAGCTTAGGAGCCACCACTGAAGCTTTCTTT
-,TRBJ1-3,-,TRBV19,CASRVALHSGNTIYF,TGTGCCAGTAGGGTAGCTTTACACTCTGGAAACACCATATATTTT
-,TRBJ1-2,-,TRBV9,CASSASGTRGYGYTF,TGTGCCAGCAGCGCCTCCGGGACCAGGGGCTATGGCTACACCTTC
TRBD2,TRBJ2-3,-,TRBV19,CASSGGRPTDTQYF,TGTGCCAGTAGTGGCGGGAGGCCCACAGATACGCAGTATTTT
TRBD2,TRBJ2-3,once,TRBV7-2,CASSRPSGGTDTQYF,TGTGCCAGCAGTCGGCCCAGCGGGGGCACAGATACGCAGTATTTT
TRBD2,TRBJ2-4,few,TRBV7-2,CASSLRSPRSGSSENIQYF,TGTGCCAGCAGCTTAAGATCCCCCCGGAGCGGGAGTTCGGAAAACATTCAGTACTTC
TRBD2,TRBJ2-5,-,TRBV5-1,CASTSGSGTQYF,TGCGCCAGCACGAGCGGGAGTGGGACCCAGTACTTC
-,TRBJ2-1,-,TRBV12-5,CASAELNEQFF,TGTGCTAGTGCCGAACTTAATGAGCAGTTCTTC
-,TRBJ1-1,-,TRBV10-3,CAISESRGSMNTEAFF,TGTGCCATCAGTGAGTCTCGGGGGAGTATGAACACTGAAGCTTTCTTT
-,TRBJ2-5,-,TRBV7-3,CASSLLGGEETQYF,TGTGCCAGCAGCTTACTCGGAGGGGAAGAGACCCAGTACTTC
TRBD2,TRBJ2-5,-,TRBV14,CASSQGLAGTETQYF,TGTGCCAGCAGCCAAGGACTAGCGGGTACGGAGACCCAGTACTTC
-,TRBJ1-5,-,TRBV5-6,CASSQQASNQPQHF,TGTGCCAGCAGCCAACAGGCCTCCAATCAGCCCCAGCATTTT
-,TRBJ2-7,-,TRBV19,CASSSTTSGEQYF,TGTGCCAGTAGTTCCACTACCTCGGGCGAGCAGTACTTC
-,TRBJ2-4,-,TRBV19,CASSKGAGSANIQYF,TGTGCCAGTAGTAAAGGGGCCGGGTCGGCAAACATTCAGTACTTC
-,TRBJ2-5,few,TRBV5-5,CASTQGNRETQYF,TGTGCCAGCACCCAGGGCAATCGGGAGACCCAGTACTTC
-,TRBJ1-3,once,TRBV19,CASTTLEGGRNTIYF,TGTGCCAGTACCACCCTGGAGGGAGGGAGAAACACCATATATTTT
-,TRBJ2-1,few,TRBV21-1,CASSKVHTSGRDNEQFF,TGTGCCAGCAGCAAAGTGCATACTAGCGGGAGGGACAATGAGCAGTTCTTC
TRBD2,TRBJ2-1,-,TRBV11-2,CASSLVVGGGNEQFF,TGTGCCAGCAGCTTAGTGGTTGGGGGAGGGAATGAGCAGTTCTTC
-,TRBJ2-5,-,TRBV28,CASSSDQTGRETQYF,TGTGCCAGCAGTTCCGACCAAACAGGGAGAGAGACCCAGTACTTC
-,TRBJ2-7,few,TRBV14,CASSQGAGLSGYEQYF,TGTGCCAGCAGCCAAGGGGCGGGACTGAGTGGCTACGAGCAGTACTTC
TRBD2,TRBJ2-1,-,TRBV28,CASSYSGSGDEQFF,TGTGCCAGCAGTTATAGCGGGAGTGGCGATGAGCAGTTCTTC
TRBD1,TRBJ1-5,-,TRBV6-5,CASSYPDRADQPQHF,TGTGCCAGCAGTTACCCGGACAGGGCTGATCAGCCCCAGCATTTT
-,TRBJ2-7,-,TRBV5-1,CASSLGASGSYEQYF,TGCGCCAGCAGCCTGGGGGCTAGCGGTTCTTACGAGCAGTACTTC
TRBD1,TRBJ1-2,-,TRBV29-1,CSVEGDSFRDYTF,TGCAGCGTTGAGGGGGACAGCTTTCGAGACTACACCTTC
TRBD2,TRBJ2-5,-,TRBV5-5,CASSPFGLAGWETQYF,TGTGCCAGCAGCCCCTTCGGGCTAGCGGGATGGGAGACCCAGTACTTC
-,TRBJ1-5,-,TRBV27,CASSSSRVSNQPQHF,TGTGCCAGCAGTTCGTCGCGGGTGAGCAATCAGCCCCAGCATTTT
TRBD2,TRBJ2-3,-,TRBV6-1,CASRAGGADTQYF,TGTGCCAGCCGTGCGGGAGGGGCAGATACGCAGTATTTT
TRBD2,TRBJ2-3,-,TRBV19,CASAPLLTSGNTDTQYF,TGTGCCAGTGCCCCCCTCCTCACTAGCGGTAACACAGATACGCAGTATTTT
-,TRBJ2-7,few,TRBV14,CASSHTVGGWNEQYF,TGTGCCAGCAGCCATACGGTAGGGGGTTGGAACGAGCAGTACTTC
-,TRBJ2-5,-,TRBV7-3,CASSLTTTGDQYF,TGTGCCAGCAGCTTAACTACAACCGGGGACCAGTACTTC
TRBD1,TRBJ2-2,-,TRBV29-1,CSVGQGFGELFF,TGCAGCGTTGGACAGGGTTTCGGGGAGCTGTTTTTT
TRBD1,TRBJ1-2,once,TRBV6-1,CASNPWGQGIYTF,TGTGCCAGCAACCCTTGGGGACAGGGGATCTACACCTTC
-,TRBJ2-3,-,TRBV5-1,CASSSGVVNTDTQYF,TGCGCCAGCAGCTCAGGGGTTGTAAACACAGATACGCAGTATTTT
-,TRBJ1-1,medium-sized,TRBV5-1,CASSLVGGPNTEAFF,TGCGCCAGCAGCTTGGTAGGGGGACCCAACACTGAAGCTTTCTTT
-,TRBJ2-7,-,TRBV28,CASTLGALSSYEQYF,TGTGCCAGCACCTTGGGGGCCCTTAGCTCCTACGAGCAGTACTTC
TRBD1,TRBJ2-7,few,TRBV6-6,CASSTTGGSYEQYF,TGTGCCAGCAGCACCACAGGGGGCTCCTACGAGCAGTACTTC
TRBD1,TRBJ1-5,-,TRBV18,CASSPGTGRSQPQHF,TGTGCCAGCTCACCAGGGACAGGGCGATCTCAGCCCCAGCATTTT
-,TRBJ1-5,-,TRBV28,CASRLGGSLVRQPQHF,TGTGCCAGCCGACTCGGGGGGTCCCTCGTGAGGCAGCCCCAGCATTTT
-,TRBJ1-1,few,TRBV5-6,CASSLLAGLGVNTEAFF,TGTGCCAGCAGCCTTCTGGCAGGGTTAGGGGTGAACACTGAAGCTTTCTTT